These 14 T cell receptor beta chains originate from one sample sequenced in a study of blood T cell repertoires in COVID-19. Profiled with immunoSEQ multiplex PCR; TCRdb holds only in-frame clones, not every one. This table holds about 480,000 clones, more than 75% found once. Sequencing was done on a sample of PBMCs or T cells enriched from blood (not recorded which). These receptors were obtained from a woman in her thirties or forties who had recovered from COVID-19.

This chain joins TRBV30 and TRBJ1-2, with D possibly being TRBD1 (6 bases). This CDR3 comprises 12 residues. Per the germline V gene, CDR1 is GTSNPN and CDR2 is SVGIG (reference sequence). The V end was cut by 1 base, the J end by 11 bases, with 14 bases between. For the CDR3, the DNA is TGTGCCTGGAGTGCCCAGACAGGACCTTACACCTTC. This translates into CAWSAQTGPYTF.

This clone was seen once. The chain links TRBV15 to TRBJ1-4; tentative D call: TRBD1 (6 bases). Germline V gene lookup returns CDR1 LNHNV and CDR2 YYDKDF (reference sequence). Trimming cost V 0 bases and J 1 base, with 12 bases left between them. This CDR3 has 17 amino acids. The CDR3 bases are TGTGCCACCAGCAGAGATTACAGAGGGGGAACTAATGAAAAACTGTTTTTT. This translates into CATSRDYRGGTNEKLFF.

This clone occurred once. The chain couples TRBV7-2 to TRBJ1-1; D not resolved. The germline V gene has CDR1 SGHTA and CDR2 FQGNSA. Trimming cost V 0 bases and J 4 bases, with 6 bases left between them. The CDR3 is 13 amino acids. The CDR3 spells CASSLALATEAFF. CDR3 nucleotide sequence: TGTGCCAGCAGCTTAGCACTAGCCACTGAAGCTTTCTTT.

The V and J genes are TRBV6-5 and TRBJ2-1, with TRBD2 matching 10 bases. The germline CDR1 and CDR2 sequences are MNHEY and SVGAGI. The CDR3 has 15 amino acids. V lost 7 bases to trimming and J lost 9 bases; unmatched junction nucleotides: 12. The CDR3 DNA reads TGTGCCAGCAAGTCCTGGCTAGCGGGAGTTTCTGAGCAGTTCTTC. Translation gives CASKSWLAGVSEQFF.

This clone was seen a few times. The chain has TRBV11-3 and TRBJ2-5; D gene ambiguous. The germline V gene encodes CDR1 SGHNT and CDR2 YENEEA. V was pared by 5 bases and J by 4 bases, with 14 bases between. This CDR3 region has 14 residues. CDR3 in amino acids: CASSESRLGETQYF. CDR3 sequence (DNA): TGTGCCAGCAGCGAGTCCAGGTTAGGAGAGACCCAGTACTTC.

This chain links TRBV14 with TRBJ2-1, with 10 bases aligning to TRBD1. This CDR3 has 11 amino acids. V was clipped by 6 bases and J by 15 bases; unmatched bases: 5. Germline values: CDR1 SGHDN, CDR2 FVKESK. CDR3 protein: CASRMTGGLFF. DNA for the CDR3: TGTGCCAGCAGGATGACAGGGGGCCTGTTCTTC.

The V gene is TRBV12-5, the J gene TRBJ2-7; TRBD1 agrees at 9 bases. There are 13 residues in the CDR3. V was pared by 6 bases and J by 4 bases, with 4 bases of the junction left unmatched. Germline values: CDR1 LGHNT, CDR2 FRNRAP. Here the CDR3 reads CASGRDRAYEQYF. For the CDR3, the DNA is TGTGCTAGTGGCCGGGACAGGGCATACGAGCAGTACTTC.

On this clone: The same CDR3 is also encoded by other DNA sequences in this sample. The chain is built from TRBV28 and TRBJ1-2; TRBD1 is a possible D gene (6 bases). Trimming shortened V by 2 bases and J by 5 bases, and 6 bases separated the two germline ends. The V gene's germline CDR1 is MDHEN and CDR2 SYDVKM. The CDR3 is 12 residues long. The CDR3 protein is CASSLRGYGYTF. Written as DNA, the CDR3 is TGTGCCAGCAGTTTAAGGGGGTATGGCTACACCTTC.

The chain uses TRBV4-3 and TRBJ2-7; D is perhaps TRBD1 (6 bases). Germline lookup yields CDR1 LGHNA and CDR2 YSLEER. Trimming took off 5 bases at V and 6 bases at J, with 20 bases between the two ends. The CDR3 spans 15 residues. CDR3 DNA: TGCGCCAGCAGCACCGGCTTGAACAGGGCAGGCGAGCAGTACTTC. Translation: CASSTGLNRAGEQYF.

This CDR3 is CASSLGGSNQPQHF. CDR3 sequence (DNA): TGTGCCAGCAGCCTCGGAGGGAGCAATCAGCCCCAGCATTTT. This chain uses TRBV25-1 with TRBJ1-5; D is undetermined. This CDR3 has 14 amino acids. The germline gives CDR1 MGHDK, CDR2 SYGVNS. The V gene lost 6 bases and the J gene lost 1 base, with 10 bases spanning the gap.

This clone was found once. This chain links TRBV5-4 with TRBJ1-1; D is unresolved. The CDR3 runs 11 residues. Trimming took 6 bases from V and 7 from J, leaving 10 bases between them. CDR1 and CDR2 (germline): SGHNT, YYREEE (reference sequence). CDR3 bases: TGTGCCAGCAAGGAGGGTCTTGAAGCTTTCTTT. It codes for CASKEGLEAFF.

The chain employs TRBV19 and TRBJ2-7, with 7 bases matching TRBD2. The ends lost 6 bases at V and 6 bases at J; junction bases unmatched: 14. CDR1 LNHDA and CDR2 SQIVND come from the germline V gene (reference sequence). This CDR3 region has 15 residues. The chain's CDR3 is CASRVLAPRRSEQYF. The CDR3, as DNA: TGTGCCAGTAGGGTACTAGCGCCCCGCCGGAGCGAGCAGTACTTC.

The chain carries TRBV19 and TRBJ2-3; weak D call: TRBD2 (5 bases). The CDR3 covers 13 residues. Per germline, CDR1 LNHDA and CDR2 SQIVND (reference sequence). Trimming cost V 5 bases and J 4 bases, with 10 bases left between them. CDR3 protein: CASSEGGSDTQYF. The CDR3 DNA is TGTGCCAGTAGTGAGGGCGGGTCAGATACGCAGTATTTT.

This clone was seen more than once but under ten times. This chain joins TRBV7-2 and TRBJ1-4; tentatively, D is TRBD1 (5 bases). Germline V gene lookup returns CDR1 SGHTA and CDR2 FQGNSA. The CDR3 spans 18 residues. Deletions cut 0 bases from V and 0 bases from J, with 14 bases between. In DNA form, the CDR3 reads TGTGCCAGCAGCTTAGCAGGGGCGGGGGTTCCAACTAATGAAAAACTGTTTTTT. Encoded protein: CASSLAGAGVPTNEKLFF.